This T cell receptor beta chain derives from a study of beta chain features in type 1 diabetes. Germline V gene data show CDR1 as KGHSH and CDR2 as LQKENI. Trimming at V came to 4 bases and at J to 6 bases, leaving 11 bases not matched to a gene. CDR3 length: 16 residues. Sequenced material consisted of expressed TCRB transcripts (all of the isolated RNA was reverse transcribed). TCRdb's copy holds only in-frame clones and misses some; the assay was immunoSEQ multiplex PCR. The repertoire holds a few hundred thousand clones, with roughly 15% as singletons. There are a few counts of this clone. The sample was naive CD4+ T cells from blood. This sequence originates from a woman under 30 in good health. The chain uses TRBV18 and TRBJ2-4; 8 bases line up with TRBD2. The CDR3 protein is CASSLGSGRSANIQYF. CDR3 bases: TGTGCCAGCTCACTTGGGAGCGGGAGATCCGCAAACATTCAGTACTTC.